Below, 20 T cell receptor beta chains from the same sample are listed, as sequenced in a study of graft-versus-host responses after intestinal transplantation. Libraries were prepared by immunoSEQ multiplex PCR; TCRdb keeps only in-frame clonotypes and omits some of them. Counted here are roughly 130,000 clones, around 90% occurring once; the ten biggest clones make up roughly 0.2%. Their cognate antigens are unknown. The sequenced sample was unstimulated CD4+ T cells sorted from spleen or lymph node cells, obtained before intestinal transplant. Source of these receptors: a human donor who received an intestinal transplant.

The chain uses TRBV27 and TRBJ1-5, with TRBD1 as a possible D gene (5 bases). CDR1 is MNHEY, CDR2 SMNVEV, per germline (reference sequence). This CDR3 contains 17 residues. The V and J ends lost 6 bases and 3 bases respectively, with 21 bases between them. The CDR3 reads CASSPIQGATVNQPQHF. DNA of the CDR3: TGTGCCAGCAGCCCAATCCAGGGTGCTACGGTCAATCAGCCCCAGCATTTT.

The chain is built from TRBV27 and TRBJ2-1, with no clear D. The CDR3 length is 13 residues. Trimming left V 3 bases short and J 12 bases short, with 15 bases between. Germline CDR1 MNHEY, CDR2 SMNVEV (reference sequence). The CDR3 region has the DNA TGTGCCAGCAGTTTGGTACCGGGTATTGGGCAGTTCTTC. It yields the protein CASSLVPGIGQFF.

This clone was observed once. The CDR3 region is CASSTPSTAKNIQYF. The CDR3, as DNA: TGTGCCAGCAGCACCCCTAGCACGGCCAAAAACATTCAGTACTTC. The chain links TRBV7-2 to TRBJ2-4; D may be TRBD2 (5 bases). The CDR3 length is 15 residues. Trimming took 5 bases from V and 1 from J, leaving 12 bases between them. In germline, CDR1 is SGHTA, CDR2 FQGNSA.

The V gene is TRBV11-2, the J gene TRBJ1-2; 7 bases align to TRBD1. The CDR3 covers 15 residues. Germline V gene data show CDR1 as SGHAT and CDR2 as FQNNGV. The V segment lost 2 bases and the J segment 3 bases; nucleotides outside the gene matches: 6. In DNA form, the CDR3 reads TGTGCCAGCAGCTTACCGGGACAGAGCTACTATGGCTACACCTTC. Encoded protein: CASSLPGQSYYGYTF.

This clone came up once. The CDR3 is CASEEKGLADQYF. The CDR3 DNA follows: TGTGCCAGCGAAGAGAAGGGACTAGCGGATCAGTACTTC. J is TRBJ2-7 and V is TRBV2; 11 bases agree with TRBD2. Germline lookup yields CDR1 SNHLY and CDR2 FYNNEI. V was clipped by 8 bases and J by 10 bases; unmatched bases: 10. This CDR3 has 13 residues. The variable domain in full, with the rest retrieved from reference TRBV2 and TRBJ2-7, is EPEVTQTPSHQVTQMGQEVILRCVPISNHLYFYWYRQILGQKVEFLVSFYNNEISEKSEIFDDQFSVERPDGSNFTLKIRSTKLEDSAMYFCASEEKGLADQYFGPGTRLTVT.

The CDR3 protein is CASSSSVTHNSYEQYF. DNA for the CDR3: TGTGCCAGCAGTTCCTCCGTGACGCATAACTCCTACGAGCAGTACTTC. The chain recombines TRBV27 with TRBJ2-7; D ambiguous. This CDR3 is 16 amino acids long. The germline V gene encodes CDR1 MNHEY and CDR2 SMNVEV (reference sequence). Trimming removed 4 bases at V and 0 bases at J, with 16 bases between.

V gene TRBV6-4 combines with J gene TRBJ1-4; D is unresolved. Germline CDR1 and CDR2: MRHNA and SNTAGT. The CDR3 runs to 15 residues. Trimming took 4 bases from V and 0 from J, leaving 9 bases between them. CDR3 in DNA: TGTGCCAGCAGTGCGTCCGCGGCAACTAATGAAAAACTGTTTTTT. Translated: CASSASAATNEKLFF.

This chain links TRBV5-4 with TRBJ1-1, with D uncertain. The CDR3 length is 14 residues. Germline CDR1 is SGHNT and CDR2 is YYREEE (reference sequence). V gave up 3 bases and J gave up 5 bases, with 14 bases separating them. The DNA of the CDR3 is TGTGCCAGCAGCTCACCCGGGTCCAGGACTGAAGCTTTCTTT. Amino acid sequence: CASSSPGSRTEAFF.

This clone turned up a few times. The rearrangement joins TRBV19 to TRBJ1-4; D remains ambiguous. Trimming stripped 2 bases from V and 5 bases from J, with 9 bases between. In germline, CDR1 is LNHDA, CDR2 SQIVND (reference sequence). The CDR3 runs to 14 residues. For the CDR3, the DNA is TGTGCCAGTAGTATAACTGGAAGAAATGAAAAACTGTTTTTT. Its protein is CASSITGRNEKLFF.

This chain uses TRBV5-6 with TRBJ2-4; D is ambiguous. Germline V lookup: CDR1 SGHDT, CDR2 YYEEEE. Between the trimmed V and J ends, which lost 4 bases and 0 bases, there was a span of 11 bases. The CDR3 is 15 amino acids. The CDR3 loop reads CASSQDPLAKNIQYF. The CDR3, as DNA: TGTGCCAGCAGCCAGGACCCCCTAGCCAAAAACATTCAGTACTTC.

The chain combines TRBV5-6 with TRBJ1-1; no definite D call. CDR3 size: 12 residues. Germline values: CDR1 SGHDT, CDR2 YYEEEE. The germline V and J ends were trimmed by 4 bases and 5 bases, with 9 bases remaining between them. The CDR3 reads CASSRAGTEAFF. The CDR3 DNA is TGTGCCAGCAGCCGGGCCGGAACTGAAGCTTTCTTT. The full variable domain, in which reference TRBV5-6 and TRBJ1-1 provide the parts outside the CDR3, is DAGVTQSPTHLIKTRGQQVTLRCSPKSGHDTVSWYQQALGQGPQFIFQYYEEEERQRGNFPDRFSGHQFPNYSSELNVNALLLGDSALYLCASSRAGTEAFFGQGTRLTVV.

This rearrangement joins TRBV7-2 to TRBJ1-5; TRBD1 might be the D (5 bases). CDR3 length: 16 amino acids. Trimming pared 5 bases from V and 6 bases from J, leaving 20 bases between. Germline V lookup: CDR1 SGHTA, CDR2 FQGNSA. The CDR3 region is CASSPDMTGQGQPQHF. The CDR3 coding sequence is TGTGCCAGCAGCCCGGACATGACGGGGCAGGGTCAGCCCCAGCATTTT.

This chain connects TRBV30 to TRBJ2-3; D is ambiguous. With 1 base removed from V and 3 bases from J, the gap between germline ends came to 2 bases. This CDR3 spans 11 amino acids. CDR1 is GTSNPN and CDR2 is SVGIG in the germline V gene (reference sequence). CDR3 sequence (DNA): TGTGCCTGGAGTGGGACAGATACGCAGTATTTT. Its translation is CAWSGTDTQYF.

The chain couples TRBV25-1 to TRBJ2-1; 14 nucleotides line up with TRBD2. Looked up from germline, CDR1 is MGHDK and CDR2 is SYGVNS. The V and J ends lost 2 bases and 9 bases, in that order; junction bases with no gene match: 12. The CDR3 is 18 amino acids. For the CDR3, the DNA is TGTGCCAGCAGTGAACCTCGACCGGGACTAGCGGGAGCGAGTGAGCAGTTCTTC. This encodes CASSEPRPGLAGASEQFF.

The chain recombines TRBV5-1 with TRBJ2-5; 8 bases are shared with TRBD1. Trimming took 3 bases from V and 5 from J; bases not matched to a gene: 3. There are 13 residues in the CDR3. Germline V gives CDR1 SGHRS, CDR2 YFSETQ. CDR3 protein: CASSSTGVETQYF. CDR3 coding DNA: TGCGCCAGCAGCTCGACAGGGGTGGAGACCCAGTACTTC.

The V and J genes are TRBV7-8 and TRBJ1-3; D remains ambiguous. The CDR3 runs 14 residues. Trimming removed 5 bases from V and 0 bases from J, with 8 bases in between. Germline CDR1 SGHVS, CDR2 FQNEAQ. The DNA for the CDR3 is TGTGCCAGCAGCCCCCTCCGCTCTGGAAACACCATATATTTT. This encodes CASSPLRSGNTIYF. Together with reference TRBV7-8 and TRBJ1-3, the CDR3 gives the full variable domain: GAGVSQSPRYKVAKRGQDVALRCDPISGHVSLFWYQQALGQGPEFLTYFQNEAQLDKSGLPSDRFFAERPEGSVSTLKIQRTQQEDSAVYLCASSPLRSGNTIYFGEGSWLTVV.

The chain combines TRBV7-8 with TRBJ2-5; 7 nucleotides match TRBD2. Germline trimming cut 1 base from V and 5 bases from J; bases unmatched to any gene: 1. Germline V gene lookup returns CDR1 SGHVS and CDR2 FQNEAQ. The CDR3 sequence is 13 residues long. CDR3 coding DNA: TGTGCCAGCAGCTTAGGGGGAGGGGAGACCCAGTACTTC. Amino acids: CASSLGGGETQYF.

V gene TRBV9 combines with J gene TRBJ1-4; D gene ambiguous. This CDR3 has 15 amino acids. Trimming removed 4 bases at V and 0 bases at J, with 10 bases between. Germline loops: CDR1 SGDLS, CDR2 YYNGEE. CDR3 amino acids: CASSPHSATNEKLFF. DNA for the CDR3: TGTGCCAGCAGCCCCCACAGTGCAACTAATGAAAAACTGTTTTTT.

CDR3 sequence: CASSLGTSTSGRLTDTQYF. CDR3 bases: TGTGCCAGCAGCTTGGGGACCTCTACTAGCGGGCGGCTCACAGATACGCAGTATTTT. The V and J genes are TRBV5-4 and TRBJ2-3; TRBD2 matches at 9 bases. CDR3 size: 19 residues. V shed 0 bases and J 2 bases; nucleotides not matched to a gene: 13. CDR1 is SGHNT and CDR2 is YYREEE in the germline V gene (reference sequence).

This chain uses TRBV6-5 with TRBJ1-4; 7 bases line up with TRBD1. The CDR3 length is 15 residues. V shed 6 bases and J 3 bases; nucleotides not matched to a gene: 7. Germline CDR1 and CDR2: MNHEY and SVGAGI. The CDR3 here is CASRSRTGSNEKLFF. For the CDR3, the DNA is TGTGCCAGCAGATCCCGGACAGGCTCTAATGAAAAACTGTTTTTT.